This entry lists 22 T cell receptor beta chains sequenced from one sample in a study of post-analysis software for immune sequencing data. Every TCR beta cDNA library bore unique molecular identifiers. MiXCR was run by TCRdb on the PCR reads, yielding one entry per CDR3 protein. The sample yields about 770,000 distinct CDR3 sequences, around 45% seen once. General study points: Higher frequency in patients than in controls was seen for five TRBV segments, with TRBV5-6, TRBV5-1 and TRBV20-1 among them.

These receptors' targets are unknown. What was sequenced was blood. The receptors come from a girl aged 10 to 17 with multiple sclerosis.

This clonotype was seen repeatedly, ten times or more. This chain joins TRBV6-4 and TRBJ2-1; TRBD2 matches 10 bases. The ends lost 3 bases at V and 7 bases at J; junction bases unmatched: 6. The CDR3 loop spans 15 amino acids. Germline V gene data show CDR1 as MRHNA and CDR2 as SNTAGT. The CDR3 loop is CASSEASGSENEQFF. CDR3 nucleotides: TGTGCCAGCAGTGAGGCTAGCGGGAGTGAGAATGAGCAGTTCTTC.

The J gene is TRBJ1-2, the V gene TRBV4-1, with unresolved D. CDR1 is MGHRA, CDR2 YSYEKL, per germline. V lost 1 base to trimming and J lost 0 bases, with 9 bases between them. This CDR3 has 15 amino acids. CDR3 amino acids: CASSQGFVANYGYTF. The CDR3 nucleotides are TGCGCCAGCAGCCAAGGATTTGTAGCTAACTATGGCTACACCTTC.

V usage is TRBV24-1 and J usage is TRBJ2-1, with D maybe TRBD1 (6 bases). The closer fit of TRBJ2-7 to the DNA end suggests the J call may be wrong. The length of the CDR3 is 14 residues. Germline assignment: CDR1 KGHDR and CDR2 SFDVKD. CDR3 residues: CATMADSPYNEQYF. CDR3 in DNA: TGTGCCACCATGGCGGACAGCCCCTACAATGAGCAGTACTTC.

This chain uses TRBV5-1 with TRBJ2-5, with TRBD1 identical over 11 bases. Germline lookup yields CDR1 SGHRS and CDR2 YFSETQ. This CDR3 contains 17 residues. V shed 4 bases and J 2 bases; nucleotides not matched to a gene: 10. CDR3 nucleotides: TGCGCCAGCAGCGTATCCCCCGGACAGGGGGCGCAAGAGACCCAGTACTTC. This codes for CASSVSPGQGAQETQYF.

The rearrangement uses TRBV18 and TRBJ2-5; D may be TRBD1 (6 bases). Germline CDR1 KGHSH, CDR2 LQKENI. V was clipped by 6 bases and J by 1 base, with 15 bases between them. The CDR3 has 15 amino acids. In DNA, the CDR3 is TGTGCCAGCTCCCCGGCAGGGGCCCTCCAAGAGACCCAGTACTTC. It is translated as CASSPAGALQETQYF.

This clonotype was found a few times. The chain employs TRBV20-1 and TRBJ1-4, with a possible D match to TRBD1 (6 bases). V lost 2 bases and J lost 0, with 13 bases in between. This CDR3 comprises 16 residues. The germline V gene has CDR1 DFQATT and CDR2 SNEGSKA (reference sequence). The chain's CDR3 is CSARPPTGATNEKLFF. CDR3 nucleotide sequence: TGCAGTGCTAGACCGCCGACAGGCGCAACTAATGAAAAACTGTTTTTT.

This chain joins TRBV4-2 and TRBJ2-1; the match to TRBD2 covers 10 bases. The V gene end was trimmed by 1 base and the J gene end by 7 bases; junction bases not matched to a gene: 7. The germline V gene encodes CDR1 LGHNA and CDR2 YNFKEQ. CDR3 length: 16 amino acids. CDR3 coding DNA: TGTGCCAGCAGCCAAGGTCTAGCGGGAGTTGGGAATGAGCAGTTCTTC. As protein: CASSQGLAGVGNEQFF.

This chain links TRBV29-1 with TRBJ2-3, with D possibly matching TRBD2 (6 bases). This CDR3 has 16 amino acids. The germline V gene encodes CDR1 SQVTM and CDR2 ANQGSEA. Trimming removed 2 bases at V and 14 bases at J, with 29 bases between. The CDR3: CSVELLAKPGTQRGYF. The CDR3 nucleotides are TGCAGCGTTGAATTGCTAGCGAAACCCGGGACCCAGAGGGGGTATTTT.

The J gene is TRBJ2-3, the V gene TRBV9; TRBD1 or TRBD2 may be the D gene (7 bases each). The CDR3 extends over 18 amino acids. Germline V lookup: CDR1 SGDLS, CDR2 YYNGEE. The germline V and J ends were trimmed by 4 bases and 3 bases, with 24 bases remaining between them. The CDR3 region has the DNA TGTGCCAGCAGCATCGGACCTAAGGGGGCTAGCGGAACAGATACGCAGTATTTT. This translates into CASSIGPKGASGTDTQYF.

V and J are TRBV7-2 and TRBJ2-5; 8 bases are a match to TRBD1. The CDR3 sequence is 14 residues long. Germline V CDR1 and CDR2: SGHTA, FQGNSA. V trimming: 5 bases; J trimming: 5 bases; junction bases outside the gene matches: 7. The CDR3 DNA sequence: TGTGCCAGCAGCCGGACAGGGAACGGGGAGACCCAGTACTTC. This sequence encodes CASSRTGNGETQYF.

A few counts support this clonotype. The CDR3 loop reads CASSLGAREQYF. In nucleotides, the CDR3 is TGTGCCAGCAGCTTGGGGGCTCGGGAGCAGTACTTC. The V call is TRBV5-6, the J call TRBJ2-5; the D gene is possibly TRBD2 (6 bases). The CDR3 is made up of 12 amino acids. Between the trimmed V and J ends, which lost 0 bases and 11 bases, there was a span of 11 bases. CDR1 SGHDT and CDR2 YYEEEE come from the germline V gene. Full variable domain (remainder filled in from reference TRBV5-6 and TRBJ2-5): DAGVTQSPTHLIKTRGQQVTLRCSPKSGHDTVSWYQQALGQGPQFIFQYYEEEERQRGNFPDRFSGHQFPNYSSELNVNALLLGDSALYLCASSLGAREQYFGPGTRLLVL.

The chain has TRBV12-3 or TRBV12-4 and TRBJ2-7; 7 bases line up with TRBD2. Losses at the gene ends were 6 bases for V and 6 bases for J; bases not matched to a gene: 5. The CDR3 is 12 residues long. The CDR3 loop reads CASSQERGEQYF. The CDR3 bases are TGTGCCAGCAGCCAAGAGCGGGGCGAGCAGTACTTC.

The rearrangement joins TRBV30 to TRBJ2-5; 9 nucleotides align to TRBD1. The DNA end lines up better with TRBJ2-7; the J call may be wrong. The CDR3 is made up of 12 amino acids. Germline CDR1 GTSNPN, CDR2 SVGIG (reference sequence). The chain's CDR3 is CAIGQGIVEQYF. The CDR3 region has the DNA TGTGCCATCGGACAGGGGATAGTCGAGCAGTACTTC.

This clonotype was picked up a small number of times. The chain joins TRBV27 to TRBJ2-5, with 12 bases that match TRBD1. Germline CDR1 reads MNHEY; CDR2 reads SMNVEV (reference sequence). J lost 11 bases, V lost 5 bases, and 12 bases had no gene match. The CDR3 extends over 15 amino acids. The CDR3 is CASSPAGQGAWEQYF. CDR3 nucleotides: TGTGCCAGCAGTCCCGCGGGACAGGGGGCTTGGGAGCAGTACTTC.

There are a few counts of this clonotype. V gene TRBV20-1 combines with J gene TRBJ2-5; TRBD1 matches 9 bases. With 3 bases clipped from V and 1 base from J, the junction kept 15 bases outside the gene matches. Germline CDR1 and CDR2: DFQATT and SNEGSKA (reference sequence). The CDR3 runs to 18 residues. This CDR3 is CSARRGLGQGPTQETQYF. CDR3 coding DNA: TGCAGTGCTAGGAGGGGTTTGGGACAGGGTCCTACCCAAGAGACCCAGTACTTC.

V usage is TRBV7-2 and J usage is TRBJ1-5, with D maybe TRBD1 (5 bases). Trimming stripped 1 base from V and 6 bases from J, with 13 bases between. The length of the CDR3 is 15 residues. Germline-derived CDR1 and CDR2 are SGHTA and FQGNSA. CDR3 residues: CASSLGGRVGQPQHF. The CDR3 nucleotides are TGTGCCAGCAGCTTAGGTGGCAGGGTTGGTCAGCCCCAGCATTTT.

This clonotype occurred a few times. The chain is built from TRBV20-1 and TRBJ2-5, with a possible D match to TRBD1 (7 bases). CDR1 and CDR2 (germline): DFQATT, SNEGSKA (reference sequence). The V and J ends lost 3 bases and 5 bases respectively, with 25 bases between them. CDR3 length: 17 residues. CDR3 sequence (DNA): TGCAGTGCTAGGACCTTTCCACCCACAGGGGAGGTGGAGACCCAGTACTTC. This translates into CSARTFPPTGEVETQYF.

This sequence joins TRBV15 and TRBJ1-5; D remains unclear. CDR1 is LNHNV, CDR2 YYDKDF, per germline (reference sequence). The CDR3 loop spans 15 amino acids. V lost 8 bases to trimming and J lost 0 bases, with 14 bases between them. CDR3 loop: CATCRESNSNQPQHF. CDR3 DNA sequence: TGTGCCACCTGCCGGGAGAGTAATAGCAATCAGCCCCAGCATTTT.

The chain has TRBV10-3 and TRBJ1-2; 8 bases align to TRBD1. The V segment lost 8 bases and the J segment 8 bases; nucleotides outside the gene matches: 10. CDR1 and CDR2 (germline): ENHRY, SYGVKD. The CDR3 contains 13 residues. DNA of the CDR3: TGTGCCATCCCTGCGGAGGGGACAGGCGGCTACACCTTC. It encodes CAIPAEGTGGYTF.

The CDR3 region is CAISEGNRGNEKLFF. The CDR3 DNA follows: TGTGCCATCAGTGAAGGGAACAGGGGGAACGAAAAACTGTTTTTT. The chain recombines TRBV10-3 with TRBJ1-4; 8 bases are a match to TRBD1. CDR3 size: 15 residues. Germline trimming cut 3 bases from V and 8 bases from J; bases unmatched to any gene: 8. Per the germline V gene, CDR1 is ENHRY and CDR2 is SYGVKD.

CDR3: CSARLAHNEQYF. The CDR3 DNA reads as TGCAGTGCTAGACTAGCTCACAATGAGCAGTACTTC. The chain couples TRBV20-1 to TRBJ2-5; weak D call: TRBD2 (5 bases). The germline gives CDR1 DFQATT, CDR2 SNEGSKA (reference sequence). V was trimmed by 2 bases and J by 11 bases, leaving 15 bases between them. The CDR3 length is 12 residues.

V gene TRBV25-1 combines with J gene TRBJ2-2; D is ambiguous. The V gene's germline CDR1 is MGHDK and CDR2 SYGVNS. With 3 bases removed from V and 4 bases from J, the gap between germline ends came to 15 bases. The CDR3 loop spans 16 amino acids. CDR3 coding DNA: TGTGCCAGCAGTGAGGGTGGAAATAAGATCACCGGGGAGCTGTTTTTT. Translation: CASSEGGNKITGELFF.